This TCR beta chain was captured in a study of CDR3 diversity in severe acne. Germline CDR1 ENHRY, CDR2 SYGVKD. The CDR3 totals 14 residues. V was pared by 0 bases and J by 7 bases, with 2 bases of the junction left unmatched. TCRdb processed the PCR reads anew with MiXCR; each CDR3 protein has one entry. The sample yields approximately 97,000 distinct CDR3 sequences, more than 45% seen once. The rearrangement uses TRBV10-3 and TRBJ2-7; 11 positions agree with TRBD2. This receptor was identified in a male donor with acne. Sequenced sample: blood. CDR3 coding DNA: TGTGCCATCAGTGAGTCGGTAGCGGGAGGGGAGCAGTACTTC. Its translation is CAISESVAGGEQYF.